This note documents a single T cell receptor beta chain sequence. Its antigen is still unknown. This CDR3 contains 13 residues. Germline V gene sequence: CDR1 SQVTM, CDR2 ANQGSEA. The trim removed 4 bases at V and 10 bases at J, leaving 10 bases unmatched. The nonmyeloablative bone marrow transplants came from related graft donors, with transient mixed chimerism. This sample was included in a study of Tregs in tolerant kidney transplant recipients. Measured with immunoSEQ multiplex PCR; TCRdb has only the in-frame clones, and not every one. Of approximately 60,000 clones listed, around 87% are singletons. The study, taken as a whole, reports: Biological reproducibility was not directly addressed, but technical replication error appeared minimal. In tolerant patients, donor-specific Tregs outgrew total Tregs, suggesting antigen-driven expansion. Findings come from small patient numbers and require larger validation. Expanding Tregs on activated donor B cells appeared to best identify donor-specific TCRbeta clones.

The chain recombines TRBV29-1 with TRBJ1-1; the match to TRBD1 covers 9 bases. The specimen comprised CD4+ T cells from blood (PBMCs), sampled 6 months after the transplant. The TCR was taken from a human patient who received a combined kidney and bone marrow transplant. A subset of T cells may come from the graft donor. The CDR3 here is CSVGRGTGQVAFF. The CDR3 DNA follows: TGCAGCGTTGGACGAGGGACAGGGCAAGTAGCTTTCTTT.